Below, 29 T cell receptor beta chains from the same sample are listed, as sequenced in a study of shared clonotypes between healthy human individuals. Data came from immunoSEQ multiplex PCR; TCRdb stores just in-frame clones and leaves some out. The table has roughly 2,300,000 clones, about 90% seen once. The sample comprised naive CD4+ T cells from PBMCs. Sample subset: CD45RA+ positively selected. All receptors come from a young man in good health. Some clones in this sample may be carry-over from other donors' samples.

The chain employs TRBV6-5 and TRBJ2-5, with D perhaps TRBD1 (6 bases). The CDR3 is 14 residues long. Germline V gene lookup returns CDR1 MNHEY and CDR2 SVGAGI. V lost 6 bases, J lost 4 bases, and 15 bases lay in between. The chain's CDR3 is CASRGGRIGETQYF. The CDR3 nucleotides read TGTGCCAGCAGAGGGGGTCGAATTGGAGAGACCCAGTACTTC.

This clone was found once. The V and J genes are TRBV27 and TRBJ2-7; TRBD1 matches at 8 bases. CDR1 and CDR2 (germline): MNHEY, SMNVEV (reference sequence). The CDR3 sequence is 15 residues long. J was trimmed by 1 base and V by 3 bases; bases with no gene match: 5. CDR3 DNA sequence: TGTGCCAGCAGTTTTGGAACAGGGGGTTCCTACGAGCAGTACTTC. The encoded protein is CASSFGTGGSYEQYF.

This chain uses TRBV5-6 with TRBJ2-3; 8 nucleotides align to TRBD1. CDR3 length: 15 amino acids. Looked up from germline, CDR1 is SGHDT and CDR2 is YYEEEE. V gave up 3 bases and J gave up 0 bases; unmatched junction bases: 3. The CDR3 protein is CASSWDRRSTDTQYF. In DNA form, the CDR3 reads TGTGCCAGCAGCTGGGACAGGCGTAGCACAGATACGCAGTATTTT. The full variable domain, completed using reference TRBV5-6 and TRBJ2-3, is DAGVTQSPTHLIKTRGQQVTLRCSPKSGHDTVSWYQQALGQGPQFIFQYYEEEERQRGNFPDRFSGHQFPNYSSELNVNALLLGDSALYLCASSWDRRSTDTQYFGPGTRLTVL.

This chain uses TRBV18 with TRBJ2-1; 9 nucleotides match TRBD2. This CDR3 contains 15 residues. With V trimmed by 3 bases and J by 5 bases, 5 bases remained unmatched. In germline, CDR1 is KGHSH, CDR2 LQKENI. The CDR3 loop reads CASSPRGGWDNEQFF. CDR3 sequence (DNA): TGTGCCAGCTCACCGCGGGGGGGCTGGGACAATGAGCAGTTCTTC.

The chain has TRBV5-8 and TRBJ1-4, with TRBD1 as a possible D gene (5 bases). V was shortened by 3 bases and J by 6 bases, with 12 bases between the two germline ends. Germline CDR1 is SGHTS and CDR2 is YDEGEE. There are 14 residues in the CDR3. CDR3 sequence (DNA): TGTGCCAGCAGCTCATGGGGGATAGATGAAAAACTGTTTTTT. As protein: CASSSWGIDEKLFF.

This rearrangement joins TRBV6-1 to TRBJ1-5, with no clear D. This CDR3 has 15 amino acids. Trimming took off 8 bases at V and 0 bases at J, with 14 bases between the two ends. Germline loops: CDR1 MNHNS, CDR2 SASEGT. CDR3 sequence: CASLAGRYSNQPQHF. As DNA, the CDR3 is TGTGCCAGCCTGGCGGGCAGATATAGCAATCAGCCCCAGCATTTT.

This chain uses TRBV27 with TRBJ1-2; tentatively, D is TRBD1 (5 bases). Germline CDR1 is MNHEY and CDR2 is SMNVEV (reference sequence). The CDR3 consists of 14 residues. V lost 0 bases and J lost 4, with 9 bases in between. For the CDR3, the DNA is TGTGCCAGCAGTTTATCAGGGGTTGCCTATGGCTACACCTTC. As protein: CASSLSGVAYGYTF.

The chain joins TRBV15 to TRBJ2-7; possible D gene TRBD1, 5 bases. The CDR3 is 14 residues long. Germline CDR1 reads LNHNV; CDR2 reads YYDKDF (reference sequence). V was shortened by 8 bases and J by 4 bases, with 18 bases between the two germline ends. The CDR3 nucleotides read TGTGCCACCGGAAGAGGACACGTAGGATACGAGCAGTACTTC. It is translated as CATGRGHVGYEQYF.

The chain employs TRBV28 and TRBJ2-7; D assignment may be TRBD1 or TRBD2 (5 bases each). Germline CDR1 and CDR2: MDHEN and SYDVKM. V lost 3 bases to trimming and J lost 4 bases, with 13 bases between them. The CDR3 is 14 residues long. In DNA, the CDR3 is TGTGCCAGCAGTTTCGGGACCCTTACATACGAGCAGTACTTC. This sequence encodes CASSFGTLTYEQYF.

This clone has just one count. V and J are TRBV20-1 and TRBJ2-7; no clear D. Germline values: CDR1 DFQATT, CDR2 SNEGSKA (reference sequence). The V and J ends lost 6 bases and 8 bases respectively, with 14 bases between them. The CDR3 has 11 residues. This CDR3 is CSAPVAAKQYF. CDR3 nucleotides: TGCAGTGCCCCCGTCGCCGCTAAGCAGTACTTC.

The chain employs TRBV5-1 and TRBJ1-2; tentative D call: TRBD1 (5 bases). Germline V gene lookup returns CDR1 SGHRS and CDR2 YFSETQ. V was pared by 2 bases and J by 2 bases, with 16 bases between. The CDR3 loop spans 16 amino acids. In nucleotides, the CDR3 is TGCGCCAGCAGCTTCTCGGAAAGCAGGGTAAACTATGGCTACACCTTC. Protein sequence: CASSFSESRVNYGYTF.

A word on this clone: The sample holds other DNA sequences that translate to the same CDR3. The chain recombines TRBV28 with TRBJ1-1, with D possibly being TRBD1 (5 bases). Per the germline V gene, CDR1 is MDHEN and CDR2 is SYDVKM. Deletions cut 1 base from V and 4 bases from J, with 13 bases between. This CDR3 has 15 amino acids. Here the CDR3 reads CASSLSGRGSTEAFF. CDR3 DNA sequence: TGTGCCAGCAGTTTATCAGGGAGAGGGTCCACTGAAGCTTTCTTT.

V usage is TRBV2 and J usage is TRBJ1-1, with D possibly being TRBD1 (6 bases). Trimming took 5 bases from V and 1 from J, leaving 11 bases between them. The CDR3 extends over 14 amino acids. Germline values: CDR1 SNHLY, CDR2 FYNNEI. The CDR3 is CASSFADRNTEAFF. For the CDR3, the DNA is TGTGCCAGCAGTTTCGCGGACAGGAACACTGAAGCTTTCTTT.

The V gene is TRBV7-3, the J gene TRBJ2-5; 7 positions match TRBD2. Germline-derived CDR1 and CDR2 are SGHTA and FQGTGA. The V gene end was trimmed by 1 base and the J gene end by 5 bases; junction bases not matched to a gene: 10. This CDR3 has 16 amino acids. The CDR3 is CASSLNQRGLGETQYF. CDR3 DNA sequence: TGTGCCAGCAGCTTAAACCAGCGGGGATTAGGGGAGACCCAGTACTTC.

This clone came up a few times. The chain links TRBV30 to TRBJ1-4; 8 nucleotides align to TRBD1. The CDR3 has 13 amino acids. Losses at the gene ends were 1 base for V and 11 bases for J; bases not matched to a gene: 6. Germline lookup yields CDR1 GTSNPN and CDR2 SVGIG (reference sequence). The CDR3 is CAWSGETGDKLFF. The CDR3 DNA reads as TGTGCCTGGAGTGGTGAGACAGGGGACAAACTGTTTTTT.

CDR3 sequence (DNA): TGCGCCAGCAGCCTCCGCAGGGGGCTAACTGAAGCTTTCTTT. Translating gives CASSLRRGLTEAFF. The V call is TRBV5-1, the J call TRBJ1-1; 8 positions agree with TRBD1. CDR1 and CDR2 from the germline V gene are SGHRS and YFSETQ. CDR3 length equals 14 residues. Trimming at V came to 4 bases and at J to 5 bases, leaving 7 bases not matched to a gene. Complete variable domain (other parts from reference TRBV5-1 and TRBJ1-1): KAGVTQTPRYLIKTRGQQVTLSCSPISGHRSVSWYQQTPGQGLQFLFEYFSETQRNKGNFPGRFSGRQFSNSRSEMNVSTLELGDSALYLCASSLRRGLTEAFFGQGTRLTVV.

The chain recombines TRBV29-1 with TRBJ2-1, with 9 bases aligning to TRBD2. This CDR3 is 13 amino acids long. V was pared by 4 bases and J by 4 bases, with 2 bases of the junction left unmatched. Germline lookup yields CDR1 SQVTM and CDR2 ANQGSEA. CDR3 amino acids: CSVGGLAYNEQFF. The CDR3, as DNA: TGCAGCGTTGGAGGACTAGCGTACAATGAGCAGTTCTTC.

V usage is TRBV7-8 and J usage is TRBJ1-2, with D unresolved. The CDR3 loop spans 11 amino acids. Germline V CDR1 and CDR2: SGHVS, FQNEAQ. The V end was cut by 5 bases, the J end by 10 bases, with 11 bases between. The CDR3, as DNA: TGTGCCAGCAGCCGGCAGGAGGTCTACACCTTC. Protein product: CASSRQEVYTF.

V usage is TRBV27 and J usage is TRBJ2-3; either TRBD1 or TRBD2 may supply D (5 bases each). The CDR3 is 12 amino acids. Germline V lookup: CDR1 MNHEY, CDR2 SMNVEV (reference sequence). The CDR3 sequence is CVSGWGLNTQYF. CDR3 sequence (DNA): TGTGTCTCGGGCTGGGGGTTGAATACGCAGTATTTT.

The rearrangement uses TRBV28 and TRBJ1-1; no clear D gene. V lost 2 bases and J lost 2, with 9 bases in between. This CDR3 is built from 14 residues. The germline V gene encodes CDR1 MDHEN and CDR2 SYDVKM. CDR3 in DNA: TGTGCCAGCAGTTTAGAGGGCGCAAACACTGAAGCTTTCTTT. Residues: CASSLEGANTEAFF.

The chain carries TRBV5-1 and TRBJ1-2; the D gene is possibly TRBD1 (6 bases). The germline V gene encodes CDR1 SGHRS and CDR2 YFSETQ. Trimming took 0 bases from V and 2 from J, leaving 17 bases between them. The CDR3 has 17 residues. This CDR3 reads CASSLVRGGQKNYGYTF. The CDR3 nucleotides are TGCGCCAGCAGCTTGGTACGAGGGGGGCAGAAAAACTATGGCTACACCTTC. Using reference TRBV5-1 and TRBJ1-2 for the parts outside the CDR3, the full variable domain is KAGVTQTPRYLIKTRGQQVTLSCSPISGHRSVSWYQQTPGQGLQFLFEYFSETQRNKGNFPGRFSGRQFSNSRSEMNVSTLELGDSALYLCASSLVRGGQKNYGYTFGSGTRLTVV.

This chain links TRBV6-5 with TRBJ2-7; D gene ambiguous. Trimming cost V 3 bases and J 2 bases, with 17 bases left between them. In germline, CDR1 is MNHEY, CDR2 SVGAGI. CDR3 length: 16 residues. The CDR3 loop reads CASSYGGVIEAYEQYF. For the CDR3, the DNA is TGTGCCAGCAGTTATGGTGGTGTCATTGAAGCCTACGAGCAGTACTTC.

The chain links TRBV2 to TRBJ1-2; possibly TRBD1 for D (5 bases). The CDR3 is 12 amino acids. V was cut by 11 bases and J by 9 bases, with 19 bases left in between. Per the germline V gene, CDR1 is SNHLY and CDR2 is FYNNEI. The DNA of the CDR3 is TGTGCCTCCCGCCAGGGTTTATTGAGCTACACCTTC. It codes for CASRQGLLSYTF.

The chain carries TRBV5-4 and TRBJ2-7; 7 bases are shared with TRBD1. The CDR3 is 13 amino acids. The V gene's germline CDR1 is SGHNT and CDR2 YYREEE (reference sequence). Trimming cost V 4 bases and J 5 bases; bases outside gene matches: 6. The CDR3 reads CASSQDRDDEQYF. The CDR3 DNA sequence: TGTGCCAGCAGCCAAGACAGGGACGACGAGCAGTACTTC.

The CDR3 spells CSVARTGSYGYTF. For the CDR3, the DNA is TGCAGCGTTGCCAGGACAGGGTCCTATGGCTACACCTTC. V is TRBV29-1 and J is TRBJ1-2; the match to TRBD1 covers 8 bases. Trimming took 4 bases from V and 4 from J; bases not matched to a gene: 5. Per the germline V gene, CDR1 is SQVTM and CDR2 is ANQGSEA. CDR3 length: 13 residues.

The chain is built from TRBV27 and TRBJ2-1; either TRBD1 or TRBD2 may fit D (6 bases each). The CDR3 is 14 amino acids. The V and J ends lost 10 bases and 13 bases respectively, with 26 bases between them. Germline CDR1 and CDR2: MNHEY and SMNVEV (reference sequence). The CDR3 is CATRGGGRPRGQFF. CDR3 DNA sequence: TGTGCCACCAGGGGAGGTGGGCGGCCTAGGGGTCAGTTCTTC.

The chain recombines TRBV30 with TRBJ2-1, with 7 nucleotides matching TRBD2. V shed 2 bases and J 13 bases; nucleotides not matched to a gene: 11. This CDR3 region has 13 residues. Germline loops: CDR1 GTSNPN, CDR2 SVGIG (reference sequence). CDR3: CAWSPERTRGQFF. The CDR3 nucleotides are TGTGCCTGGAGTCCCGAACGGACTAGGGGACAGTTCTTC.

Concerning this clone: Other DNA sequences in the sample encode the same CDR3. The chain couples TRBV28 to TRBJ2-7; 7 bases match TRBD2. Germline V lookup: CDR1 MDHEN, CDR2 SYDVKM. The CDR3 contains 15 residues. Trimming cost V 6 bases and J 0 bases; bases outside gene matches: 8. The CDR3 coding sequence is TGTGCCAGCAGCTATAGCGGGTCCCCCTCCTACGAGCAGTACTTC. Translation: CASSYSGSPSYEQYF.

The chain combines TRBV7-2 with TRBJ2-3, with D tentatively TRBD1 (5 bases). V gave up 8 bases and J gave up 2 bases, with 11 bases separating them. Germline assignment: CDR1 SGHTA and CDR2 FQGNSA. The CDR3 is 13 residues long. CDR3 protein: CASADSPTDTQYF. The CDR3 bases are TGTGCCAGCGCTGACAGCCCCACAGATACGCAGTATTTT.